The source of this T cell receptor beta chain is a study of T cells in Graves' hyperthyroidism and ophthalmopathy. The CDR3 regions of TCR beta were amplified from RNA transcripts. Initially, a first-round RT-PCR of the TCR CDR3 employed the HTBI primer set. TCRdb independently ran MiXCR on the multiplex PCR reads; one entry per CDR3 protein. In the table there are some 500,000 distinct CDR3 sequences, about an eighth of which are singletons. The CDR3 covers 13 residues. Deletions cut 5 bases from V and 6 bases from J, with 13 bases between. Germline loops: CDR1 LNHDA, CDR2 SQIVND (reference sequence).

Source material: blood. The receptor's source is a woman younger than 35 with Graves' hyperthyroidism. The genes are TRBV19 and TRBJ1-1; possibly TRBD1 for D (6 bases). CDR3 sequence (DNA): TGTGCCAGTAGTCTTAGGGGGGACGCTGAAGCTTTCTTT. This sequence encodes CASSLRGDAEAFF. Full variable domain (remainder filled in from reference TRBV19 and TRBJ1-1): DGGITQSPKYLFRKEGQNVTLSCEQNLNHDAMYWYRQDPGQGLRLIYYSQIVNDFQKGDIAEGYSVSREKKESFPLTVTSAQKNPTAFYLCASSLRGDAEAFFGQGTRLTVV.